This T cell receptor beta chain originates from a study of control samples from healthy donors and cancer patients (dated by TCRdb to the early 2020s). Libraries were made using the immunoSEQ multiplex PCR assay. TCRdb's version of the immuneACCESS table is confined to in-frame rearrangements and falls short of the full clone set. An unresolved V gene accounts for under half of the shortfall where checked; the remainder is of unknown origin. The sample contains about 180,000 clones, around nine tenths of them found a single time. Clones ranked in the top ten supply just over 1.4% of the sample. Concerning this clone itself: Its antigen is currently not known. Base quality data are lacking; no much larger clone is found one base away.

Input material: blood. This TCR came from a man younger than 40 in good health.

The CDR3 sequence is CASSFRGGLLNTEAFF. At the DNA level, the sequence is TGTGCCAGCAGCTTCAGGGGGGGGCTGCTGAACACTGAAGCTTTCTTT. Recombination joined TRBV7-2 with TRBJ1-1; 7 bases in the middle match TRBD1. The germline V end is reduced by 3 bases and the J end by 0 bases; junction bases left unmatched: 7. The germline V gene specifies SGHTA as CDR1 and FQGNSA as CDR2. The CDR3 runs 16 amino acids, cysteine and phenylalanine included. Solely the CDR3 DNA is kept, with 48 bases framed from the first base.